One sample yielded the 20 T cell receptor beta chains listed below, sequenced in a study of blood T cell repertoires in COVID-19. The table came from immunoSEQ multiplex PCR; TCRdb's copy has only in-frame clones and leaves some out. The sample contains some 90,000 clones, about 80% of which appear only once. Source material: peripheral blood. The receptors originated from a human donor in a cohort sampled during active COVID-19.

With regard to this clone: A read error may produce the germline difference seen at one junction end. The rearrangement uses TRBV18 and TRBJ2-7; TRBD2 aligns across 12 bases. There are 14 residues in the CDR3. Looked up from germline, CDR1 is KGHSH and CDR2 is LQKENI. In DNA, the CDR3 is TGTGCCAGCTCACCAGCAGGGACTAGCGGGTCCGCAGACTTC. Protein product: CASSPAGTSGSADF.

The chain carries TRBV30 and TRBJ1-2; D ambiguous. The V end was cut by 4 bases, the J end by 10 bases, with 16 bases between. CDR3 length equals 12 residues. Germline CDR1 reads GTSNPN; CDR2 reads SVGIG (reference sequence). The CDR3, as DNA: TGTGCCTGGACCCCGGGTCTTAACCCCTACACCTTC. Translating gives CAWTPGLNPYTF. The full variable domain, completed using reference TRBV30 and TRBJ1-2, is SQTIHQWPATLVQPVGSPLSLECTVEGTSNPNLYWYRQAAGRGLQLLFYSVGIGQISSEVPQNLSASRPQDRQFILSSKKLLLSDSGFYLCAWTPGLNPYTFGSGTRLTVV.

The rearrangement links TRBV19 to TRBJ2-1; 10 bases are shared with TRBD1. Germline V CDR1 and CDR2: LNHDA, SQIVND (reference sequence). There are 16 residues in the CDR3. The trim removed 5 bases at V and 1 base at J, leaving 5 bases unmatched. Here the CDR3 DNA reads TGTGCCAGTAGTTCCCGGACAGGGGGTTCCTACAATGAGCAGTTCTTC. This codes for CASSSRTGGSYNEQFF.

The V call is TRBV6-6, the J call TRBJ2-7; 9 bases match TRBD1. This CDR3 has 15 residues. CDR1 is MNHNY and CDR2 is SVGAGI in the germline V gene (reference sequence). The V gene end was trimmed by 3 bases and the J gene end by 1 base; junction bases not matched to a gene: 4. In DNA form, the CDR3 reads TGTGCCAGCAGTTATTTACAGGGGGCATCCTACGAGCAGTACTTC. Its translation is CASSYLQGASYEQYF.

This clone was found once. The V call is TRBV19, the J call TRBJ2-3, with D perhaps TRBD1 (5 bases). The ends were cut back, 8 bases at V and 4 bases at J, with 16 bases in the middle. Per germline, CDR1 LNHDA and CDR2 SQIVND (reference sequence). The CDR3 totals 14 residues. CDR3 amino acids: CASGREGRADTQYF. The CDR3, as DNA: TGTGCCAGTGGCAGGGAAGGTCGCGCAGATACGCAGTATTTT.

The DNA of the CDR3 is TGTGCCAGCAGCCACCTACAGGGCTACGAGCAGTACTTC. This encodes CASSHLQGYEQYF. The V call is TRBV3-1 (or the pseudogene TRBV3-2), the J call TRBJ2-7; tentative D call: TRBD1 (6 bases). V shed 3 bases and J shed 3 bases, with 9 bases lying between them. Germline lookup yields CDR1 LGHDT and CDR2 YNNKEL (reference sequence). The CDR3 is 13 residues long.

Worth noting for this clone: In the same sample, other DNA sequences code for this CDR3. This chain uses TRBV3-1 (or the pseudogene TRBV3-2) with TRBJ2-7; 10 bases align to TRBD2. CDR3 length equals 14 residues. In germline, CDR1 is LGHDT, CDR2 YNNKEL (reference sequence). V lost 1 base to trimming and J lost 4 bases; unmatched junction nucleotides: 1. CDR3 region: CASSQGTSGYEQYF. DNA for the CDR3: TGTGCCAGCAGCCAAGGGACTAGCGGTTACGAGCAGTACTTC.

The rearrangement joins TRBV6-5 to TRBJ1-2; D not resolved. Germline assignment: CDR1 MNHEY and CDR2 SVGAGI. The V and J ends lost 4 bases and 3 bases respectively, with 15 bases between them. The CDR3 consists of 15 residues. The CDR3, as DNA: TGTGCCAGCAGTTCAACCGGGGTGGGCCACTATGGCTACACCTTC. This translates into CASSSTGVGHYGYTF.

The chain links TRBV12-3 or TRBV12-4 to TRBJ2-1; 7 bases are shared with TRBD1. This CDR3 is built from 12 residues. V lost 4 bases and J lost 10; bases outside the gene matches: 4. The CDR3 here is CASSSGQREQFF. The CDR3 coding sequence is TGTGCCAGCAGTTCGGGACAGCGGGAGCAGTTCTTC.

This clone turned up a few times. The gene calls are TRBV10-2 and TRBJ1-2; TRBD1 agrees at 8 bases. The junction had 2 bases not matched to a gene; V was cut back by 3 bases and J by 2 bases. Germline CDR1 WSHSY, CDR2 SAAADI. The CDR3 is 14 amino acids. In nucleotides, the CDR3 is TGCGCCAGCAGTGATCAGGGGGCGAACTATGGCTACACCTTC. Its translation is CASSDQGANYGYTF.

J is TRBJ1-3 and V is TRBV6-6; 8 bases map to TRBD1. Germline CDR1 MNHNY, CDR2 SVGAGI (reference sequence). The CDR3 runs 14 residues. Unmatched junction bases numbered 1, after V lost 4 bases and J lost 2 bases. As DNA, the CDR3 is TGTGCCAGCAGTTTGGACAGGGCTGGAAACACCATATATTTT. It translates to CASSLDRAGNTIYF.

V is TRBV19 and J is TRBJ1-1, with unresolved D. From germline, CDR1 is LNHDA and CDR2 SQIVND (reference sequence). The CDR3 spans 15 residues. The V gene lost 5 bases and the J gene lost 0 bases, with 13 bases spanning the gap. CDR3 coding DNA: TGTGCCAGTAGTCGGCAGGCGCGTTTGAACACTGAAGCTTTCTTT. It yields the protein CASSRQARLNTEAFF.

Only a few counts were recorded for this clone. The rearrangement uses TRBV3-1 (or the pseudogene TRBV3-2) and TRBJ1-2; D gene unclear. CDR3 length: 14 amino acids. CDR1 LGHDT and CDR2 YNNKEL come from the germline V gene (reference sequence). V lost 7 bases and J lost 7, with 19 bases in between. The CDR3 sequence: CASNTPGVGGGYTF. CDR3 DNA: TGTGCCAGCAATACCCCCGGGGTGGGCGGTGGCTACACCTTC.

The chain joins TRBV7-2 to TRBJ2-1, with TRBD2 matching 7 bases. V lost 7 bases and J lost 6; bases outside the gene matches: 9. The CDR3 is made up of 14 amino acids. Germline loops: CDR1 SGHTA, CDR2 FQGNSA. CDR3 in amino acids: CASTLWVAGNEQFF. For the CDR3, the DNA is TGTGCCAGCACCCTTTGGGTAGCGGGCAATGAGCAGTTCTTC.

The DNA of the CDR3 is TGTGCCATCAGCGCCGAGGGCGGGACTCAAGAGACCCAGTACTTC. It specifies CAISAEGGTQETQYF. The chain recombines TRBV10-3 with TRBJ2-5, with D possibly being TRBD2 (6 bases). The V gene's germline CDR1 is ENHRY and CDR2 SYGVKD. This CDR3 is built from 15 residues. Trimming stripped 6 bases from V and 2 bases from J, with 16 bases between.

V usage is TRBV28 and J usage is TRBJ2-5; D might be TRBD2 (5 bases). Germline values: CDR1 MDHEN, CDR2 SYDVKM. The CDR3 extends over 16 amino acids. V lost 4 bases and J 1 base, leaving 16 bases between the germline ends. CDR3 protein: CASSSLAGWGQETQYF. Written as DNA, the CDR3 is TGTGCCAGCAGTTCCCTCGCGGGTTGGGGCCAAGAGACCCAGTACTTC.

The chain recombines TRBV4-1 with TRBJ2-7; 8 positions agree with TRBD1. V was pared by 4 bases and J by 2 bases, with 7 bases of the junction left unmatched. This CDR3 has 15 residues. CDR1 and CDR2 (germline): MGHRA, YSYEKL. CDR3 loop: CASSLGQGLPYEQYF. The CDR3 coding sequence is TGCGCCAGCAGCCTAGGACAGGGATTACCCTACGAGCAGTACTTC.

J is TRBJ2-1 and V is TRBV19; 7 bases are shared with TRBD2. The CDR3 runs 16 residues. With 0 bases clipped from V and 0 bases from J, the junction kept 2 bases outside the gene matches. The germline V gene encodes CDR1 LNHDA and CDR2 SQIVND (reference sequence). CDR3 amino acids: CASSIDRGVSYNEQFF. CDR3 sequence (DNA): TGTGCCAGTAGTATAGATCGGGGGGTCTCCTACAATGAGCAGTTCTTC.

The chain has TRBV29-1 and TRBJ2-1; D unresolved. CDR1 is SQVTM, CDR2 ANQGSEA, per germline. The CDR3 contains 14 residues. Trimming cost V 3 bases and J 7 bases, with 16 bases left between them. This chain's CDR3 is CSVDTRGWVNEQFF. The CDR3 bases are TGCAGCGTTGATACCCGAGGTTGGGTTAATGAGCAGTTCTTC.

The CDR3 loop is CASSADRVKTGNTIYF. The CDR3 DNA reads as TGTGCCAGCAGTGCCGACAGGGTGAAAACTGGAAACACCATATATTTT. The rearrangement joins TRBV2 to TRBJ1-3, with TRBD1 matching over 7 bases. There are 16 residues in the CDR3. V lost 4 bases and J lost 2; bases outside the gene matches: 8. The germline V gene encodes CDR1 SNHLY and CDR2 FYNNEI.